These T cell receptor beta chains were read from a single sample in a study of blood T cell repertoires in COVID-19. The data were produced by immunoSEQ multiplex PCR, yet TCRdb's version contains in-frame clones alone and is incomplete. The sample yields 300,000 to 400,000 clones, about 83% seen once. Sequenced material: peripheral blood. The source is a man aged 25 to 40 with active or convalescent COVID-19. CDR3s include the opening cysteine and the closing phenylalanine or tryptophan. Fields, in order: D gene, V gene, clone size, J gene, CDR3 DNA, CDR3 protein. A D gene is named only where the DNA matches it firmly. Some rows have no size entry. The others give once, few or many, or a class for an expanded clone.

TRBD2	TRBV30	few	TRBJ2-2	TGTGCCTGGAGACTAGCGGGAGCCGGGGAGCTGTTTTTT	CAWRLAGAGELFF
NA	TRBV10-2	NA	TRBJ1-1	TGCGCCAGCAGATCGAACAGCATGAACACTGAAGCTTTCTTT	CASRSNSMNTEAFF
TRBD1	TRBV28	NA	TRBJ1-5	TGTGCCAGCAGGACAGGGGTCGGGGGTCAGCCCCAGCATTTT	CASRTGVGGQPQHF
NA	TRBV9	NA	TRBJ1-6	TGTGCCAGCAAGGCCCAGGGAAATTCACCCCTCCACTTT	CASKAQGNSPLHF
TRBD1	TRBV30	NA	TRBJ1-2	TGTGCCTGGAGTACCGGGACAGACTATGGCTACACCTTC	CAWSTGTDYGYTF
NA	TRBV30	NA	TRBJ1-5	TGTGCCTGGAGTGTACTAGGGAGAAGCAATCAGCCCCAGCATTTT	CAWSVLGRSNQPQHF
NA	TRBV19	NA	TRBJ1-4	TGTGCCAGTGCCCCTCCAGACTCCCGGGAAAAACTGTTTTTT	CASAPPDSREKLFF
NA	TRBV29-1	once	TRBJ2-5	TGCAGCGTTGAACTACGGACTGGCGGGGAGACCCAGTACTTC	CSVELRTGGETQYF
TRBD1	TRBV6-2/TRBV6-3	NA	TRBJ2-2	TGTGCCAGCAGTTACCAGGGGGCCAACACCGGGGAGCTGTTTTTT	CASSYQGANTGELFF
TRBD1	TRBV19	NA	TRBJ1-2	TGTGCCAGTAGGGGACAGGGGGGACATGGCTACACCTTC	CASRGQGGHGYTF
TRBD1	TRBV6-5	NA	TRBJ1-1	TGTGCCAGCAGTTCGACAGGGCAGACTGAAGCTTTCTTT	CASSSTGQTEAFF
NA	TRBV19	NA	TRBJ1-2	TGTGCCAGTAGTATAGATTTAACAGGGATGGGCGGCTACACCTTC	CASSIDLTGMGGYTF
TRBD1	TRBV6-5	NA	TRBJ2-7	TGTGCCAGCAAATCCTCAGGGGGCTACGAGCAGTACTTC	CASKSSGGYEQYF
NA	TRBV19	NA	TRBJ1-1	TGTGCCAGTGGGAGGGGGTTGCCCCAGAACACTGAAGCTTTCTTT	CASGRGLPQNTEAFF
NA	TRBV6-1	NA	TRBJ1-2	TGTGCCAGCAGTGAAGTCAAGGGGAGGGGAAGGGGCTACACCTTC	CASSEVKGRGRGYTF
NA	TRBV4-1	NA	TRBJ2-3	TGCGCCAGCAGTCAACCGATGCGTAGGGGGTTGGCAGATACGCAGTATTTT	CASSQPMRRGLADTQYF
NA	TRBV30	NA	TRBJ1-1	TGTGCCTGGAGTTCTGACAGGAACACTGAAGCTTTCTTT	CAWSSDRNTEAFF
NA	TRBV5-1	NA	TRBJ2-3	TGCGCCAGCACCCCAGGTCGGGGTTACACAGATACGCAGTATTTT	CASTPGRGYTDTQYF
TRBD1	TRBV5-8	few	TRBJ1-2	TGTGCCAGCAGCTGGGGACAGGGAGAACCCTACACCTTC	CASSWGQGEPYTF
TRBD2	TRBV5-4	NA	TRBJ2-1	TGTGCCAGCAGTCGGCAGCGGGGGGGCTCCTACAATGAGCAGTTCTTC	CASSRQRGGSYNEQFF
NA	TRBV6-2/TRBV6-3	once	TRBJ2-3	TGTGCCAGCAGTTACTCTAGCCGGGAGTGGACAGATACGCAGTATTTT	CASSYSSREWTDTQYF
TRBD2	TRBV7-2	NA	TRBJ2-3	TGTGCCAGTTATCGCGGGGGGGGCACAGATACGCAGTATTTT	CASYRGGGTDTQYF
TRBD2	TRBV6-5	NA	TRBJ2-1	TGTGCCAGCAGTTACTCCCAAGCGGGGGGATTCAATGAGCAGTTCTTC	CASSYSQAGGFNEQFF
NA	TRBV20-1	once	TRBJ2-4	TGCAGTGCTAGTCGGCAGATGGGAGACATTCAGTACTTC	CSASRQMGDIQYF
TRBD2	TRBV4-2	NA	TRBJ2-1	TGTGCCAGCAGCCAAGAGGCTAGCGGGAGATTACGTGAGCAGTTCTTC	CASSQEASGRLREQFF
TRBD1	TRBV3-1/TRBV3-2	NA	TRBJ1-2	TGTGCCAGCAGTCAACAGGGGGCGAGTGGCTACACCTTC	CASSQQGASGYTF
TRBD2	TRBV7-2	few	TRBJ2-7	TGTGCCAGCAGCTTAGTCGGGAGGGGGAATCCCGAGCAGTACTTC	CASSLVGRGNPEQYF
TRBD2	TRBV3-1/TRBV3-2	NA	TRBJ2-2	TGTGCCAGCACCGCTAGCGGGGGAGGCACCGGGGAGCTGTTTTTT	CASTASGGGTGELFF
TRBD2	TRBV10-3	NA	TRBJ2-3	TGTGCCATCCAAGCGGGAAGCACAGATACGCAGTATTTT	CAIQAGSTDTQYF
TRBD1	TRBV6-6	once	TRBJ1-1	TGTGCCAGCAGTTTCACAGGGGTGCCTGAAGCTTTCTTT	CASSFTGVPEAFF
TRBD2	TRBV5-1	NA	TRBJ2-5	TGCGCCAGCCGGGGGGGAGGGCCCCAAGAGACCCAGTACTTC	CASRGGGPQETQYF
NA	TRBV5-6	NA	TRBJ1-3	TGTGCCAGCAGCTTGCTAGGGGCTGGAAACACCATATATTTT	CASSLLGAGNTIYF
TRBD2	TRBV18	NA	TRBJ2-1	TGTGCCAGCTCACCGACCCCTAGCGGGACAACCTACAATGAGCAGTTCTTC	CASSPTPSGTTYNEQFF
TRBD1	TRBV27	NA	TRBJ1-1	TGTGCCAGCCGGACAGGACTTAACACTGAAGCTTTCTTT	CASRTGLNTEAFF
NA	TRBV3-1/TRBV3-2	NA	TRBJ1-1	TGTGCCAGCAGCCCTCTAGCAGCCGACACTGAAGCTTTCTTT	CASSPLAADTEAFF
NA	TRBV3-1/TRBV3-2	NA	TRBJ1-4	TGTGCCAGCAGAGAACAGGCTAATGAAAAACTGTTTTTT	CASREQANEKLFF
TRBD2	TRBV7-8	NA	TRBJ2-1	TGTGCCAGCAGCTCGTCTAGGGCTGGGGGGGGTTTTAATGAGCAGTTCTTC	CASSSSRAGGGFNEQFF
NA	TRBV28	NA	TRBJ1-1	TGTGCCAGCAGTCATGATGACAGGTTGAACACTGAAGCTTTCTTT	CASSHDDRLNTEAFF
TRBD1	TRBV9	NA	TRBJ2-5	TGTGCCAGCAGCGTGGGACAGAACCAAGAGACCCAGTACTTC	CASSVGQNQETQYF
NA	TRBV12-5	many	TRBJ2-7	TGTGCTAGTGGTCTAGATCTCGCAAACGAGCAGTACTTC	CASGLDLANEQYF
TRBD2	TRBV14	NA	TRBJ2-7	TGTGCCAGCAGCCCCTGGGTGCGGGAGACTAGCGGGAGCCCCGTCTACGAGCAGTACTTC	CASSPWVRETSGSPVYEQYF
TRBD1	TRBV19	NA	TRBJ1-6	TGTGCCAGTAGACACCTCAGGACAGGACGGAATTCACCCCTCCACTTT	CASRHLRTGRNSPLHF
NA	TRBV20-1	NA	TRBJ1-1	TGCAGTGCTAGTAGTAGTTCGAACACTGAAGCTTTCTTT	CSASSSSNTEAFF
NA	TRBV5-4	NA	TRBJ2-5	TGTGCCAGCAGCCGACAGACCCAAGAGACCCAGTACTTC	CASSRQTQETQYF
TRBD1	TRBV7-2	NA	TRBJ2-2	TGTGCCAGCAGCTTAGGGGGACAGGGAAACACCGGGGAGCTGTTTTTT	CASSLGGQGNTGELFF